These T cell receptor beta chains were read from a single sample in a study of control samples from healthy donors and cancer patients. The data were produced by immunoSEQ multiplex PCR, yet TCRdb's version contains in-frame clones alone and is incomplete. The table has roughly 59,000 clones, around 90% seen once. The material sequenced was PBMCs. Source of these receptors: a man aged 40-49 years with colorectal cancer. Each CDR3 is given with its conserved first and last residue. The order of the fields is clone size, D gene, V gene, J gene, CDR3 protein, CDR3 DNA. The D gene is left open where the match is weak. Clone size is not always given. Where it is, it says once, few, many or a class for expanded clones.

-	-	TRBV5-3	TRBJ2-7	CARSSQSPGIHSYEQYF	TGTGCCAGAAGCTCTCAATCGCCGGGGATTCACTCCTACGAGCAGTACTTC
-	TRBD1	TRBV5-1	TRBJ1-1	CASSLDPGQGFGAFF	TGCGCCAGCAGCTTGGACCCGGGACAGGGCTTCGGGGCTTTCTTT
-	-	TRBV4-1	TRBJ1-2	CASSQEGQGFKYGYTF	TGCGCCAGCAGCCAAGAGGGGCAGGGGTTTAAGTATGGCTACACCTTC
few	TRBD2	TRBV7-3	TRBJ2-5	CASSYGLAGEAQETQYF	TGTGCCAGCAGCTACGGACTAGCGGGGGAGGCCCAAGAGACCCAGTACTTC
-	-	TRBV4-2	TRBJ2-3	CASSQAFTDTQYF	TGTGCCAGCAGCCAAGCGTTCACAGATACGCAGTATTTT
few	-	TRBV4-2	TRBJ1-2	CASSQTQGEGYTF	TGTGCCAGCAGCCAAACACAGGGTGAAGGCTACACCTTC
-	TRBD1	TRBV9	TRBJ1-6	CASSKGQSNSPLHF	TGTGCCAGCAGCAAGGGACAGTCGAATTCACCCCTCCACTTT
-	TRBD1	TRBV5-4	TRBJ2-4	CASSATGGSKNIQYF	TGTGCCAGCAGCGCCACAGGGGGGTCCAAAAACATTCAGTACTTC
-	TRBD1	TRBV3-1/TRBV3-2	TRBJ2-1	CASSLSSVTGGLFF	TGTGCCAGCAGCCTTTCCTCCGTGACAGGGGGCTTGTTCTTC
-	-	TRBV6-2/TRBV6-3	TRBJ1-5	CASSYSQGNQPQHF	TGTGCCAGCAGTTACTCCCAGGGGAATCAGCCCCAGCATTTT
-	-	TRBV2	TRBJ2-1	CASSESVPRYNEQFF	TGTGCCAGCAGTGAATCGGTCCCGCGCTACAATGAGCAGTTCTTC
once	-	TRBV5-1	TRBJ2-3	CASSLAAGSGTDTQYF	TGCGCCAGCAGCTTGGCTGCAGGGAGTGGCACAGATACGCAGTATTTT
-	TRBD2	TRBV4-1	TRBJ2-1	CASSRWAGGSSYNEQFF	TGCGCCAGCAGCCGATGGGCCGGGGGGAGCTCCTACAATGAGCAGTTCTTC
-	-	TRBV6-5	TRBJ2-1	CASSSVPLSYNEQFF	TGTGCCAGCAGCTCTGTCCCCCTCTCCTACAATGAGCAGTTCTTC
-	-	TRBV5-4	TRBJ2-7	CASSFGRQGEQYF	TGTGCCAGCAGCTTTGGTCGACAAGGCGAGCAGTACTTC
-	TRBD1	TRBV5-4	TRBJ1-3	CASSKGQAGSGNTIYF	TGTGCCAGCAGCAAGGGACAGGCAGGCTCTGGAAACACCATATATTTT
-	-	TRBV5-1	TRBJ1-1	CASSLGDTRYTEAFF	TGCGCCAGCAGCTTGGGTGATACACGTTACACTGAAGCTTTCTTT
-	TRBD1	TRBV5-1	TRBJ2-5	CASSIRQGEETQYF	TGCGCCAGCAGCATCCGACAGGGGGAGGAGACCCAGTACTTC
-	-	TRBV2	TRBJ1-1	CASSDGGMNTEAFF	TGTGCCAGCAGTGATGGTGGTATGAACACTGAAGCTTTCTTT
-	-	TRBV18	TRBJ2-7	CASSPAYGSYEQYF	TGTGCCAGCTCACCAGCCTACGGCTCCTACGAGCAGTACTTC
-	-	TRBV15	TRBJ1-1	CATSRARGRGLNTEAFF	TGTGCCACCAGCAGAGCTAGGGGACGGGGCTTAAACACTGAAGCTTTCTTT
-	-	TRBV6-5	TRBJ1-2	CASTKKSVGEYGYTF	TGTGCCAGCACTAAAAAAAGCGTTGGGGAATATGGCTACACCTTC
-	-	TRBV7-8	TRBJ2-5	CASSLDRVMRETQYF	TGTGCCAGCAGCTTAGATCGGGTTATGCGAGAGACCCAGTACTTC
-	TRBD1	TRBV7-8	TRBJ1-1	CASSSTSSGTGNTEAFF	TGTGCCAGCAGCTCAACTTCCTCGGGGACAGGGAACACTGAAGCTTTCTTT
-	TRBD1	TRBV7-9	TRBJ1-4	CASSPGQGEKLFF	TGTGCCAGCAGCCCGGGACAGGGGGAAAAACTGTTTTTT
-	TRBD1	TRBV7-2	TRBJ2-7	CASSLGGQGSTYEQYF	TGTGCCAGCAGCTTAGGGGGACAGGGGTCCACCTACGAGCAGTACTTC
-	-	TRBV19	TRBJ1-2	CASTPPREGRTYGYTF	TGTGCCAGTACTCCTCCCCGAGAGGGGAGAACATATGGCTACACCTTC
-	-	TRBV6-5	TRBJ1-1	CATNQNTEAFF	TGTGCCACCAACCAGAACACTGAAGCTTTCTTT
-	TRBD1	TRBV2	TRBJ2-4	CASSEGQGRIQYF	TGTGCCAGCAGTGAGGGACAGGGAAGGATTCAGTACTTC
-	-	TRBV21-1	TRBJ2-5	CASSIPLAGHETQYF	TGTGCCAGCAGCATCCCATTAGCGGGTCATGAGACCCAGTACTTC
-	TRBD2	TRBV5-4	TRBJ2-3	CASSPSGELRNTQYF	TGTGCCAGCAGCCCTAGCGGGGAGCTACGAAATACGCAGTATTTT
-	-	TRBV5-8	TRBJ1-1	CASSFNRRGEAFF	TGTGCCAGCAGCTTCAATCGCCGGGGTGAAGCTTTCTTT
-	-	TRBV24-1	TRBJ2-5	CATSEQGPQETQYF	TGTGCCACCAGTGAACAGGGCCCCCAAGAGACCCAGTACTTC
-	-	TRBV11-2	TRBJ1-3	CASSLASGNTIYF	TGTGCCAGCAGCTTAGCCTCTGGAAACACCATATATTTT
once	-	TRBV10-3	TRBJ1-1	CAISATGKRAEAFF	TGTGCCATCAGTGCCACTGGCAAAAGGGCTGAAGCTTTCTTT
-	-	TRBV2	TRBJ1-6	CASSASGDGRTLHF	TGTGCCAGCAGTGCCTCAGGGGACGGTAGAACCCTCCACTTT
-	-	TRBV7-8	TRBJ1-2	CASSLKRSGGYTF	TGTGCCAGCAGCTTAAAACGATCGGGCGGCTACACCTTC
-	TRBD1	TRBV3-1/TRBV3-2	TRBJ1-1	CASSQGQGLTEAFF	TGTGCCAGCAGCCAGGGACAGGGTTTGACTGAAGCTTTCTTT
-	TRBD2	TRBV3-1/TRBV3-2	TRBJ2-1	CASSQLAGVSYNEQFF	TGTGCCAGCAGCCAACTAGCGGGGGTTTCCTACAATGAGCAGTTCTTC
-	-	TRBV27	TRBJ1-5	CASSPRGGGGNQPQHF	TGTGCCAGCAGTCCCCGGGGAGGAGGGGGAAATCAGCCCCAGCATTTT